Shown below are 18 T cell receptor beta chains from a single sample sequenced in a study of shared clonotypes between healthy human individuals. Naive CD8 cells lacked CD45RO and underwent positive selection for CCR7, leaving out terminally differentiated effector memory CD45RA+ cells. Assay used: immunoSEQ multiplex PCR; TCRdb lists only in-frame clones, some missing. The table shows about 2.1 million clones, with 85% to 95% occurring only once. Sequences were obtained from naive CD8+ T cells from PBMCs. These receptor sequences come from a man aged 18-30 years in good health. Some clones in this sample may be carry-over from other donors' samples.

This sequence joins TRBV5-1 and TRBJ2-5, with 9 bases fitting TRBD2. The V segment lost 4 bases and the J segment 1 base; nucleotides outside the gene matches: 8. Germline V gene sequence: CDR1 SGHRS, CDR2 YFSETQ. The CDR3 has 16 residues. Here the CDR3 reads CASSHGLASSQETQYF. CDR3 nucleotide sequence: TGCGCCAGCAGCCACGGACTAGCGTCATCCCAAGAGACCCAGTACTTC.

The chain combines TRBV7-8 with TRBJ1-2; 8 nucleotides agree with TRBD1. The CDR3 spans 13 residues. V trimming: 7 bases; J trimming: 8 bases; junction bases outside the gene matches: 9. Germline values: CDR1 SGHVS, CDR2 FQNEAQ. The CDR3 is CASTTDRANGYTF. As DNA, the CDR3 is TGTGCCAGCACCACGGACAGGGCGAACGGCTACACCTTC.

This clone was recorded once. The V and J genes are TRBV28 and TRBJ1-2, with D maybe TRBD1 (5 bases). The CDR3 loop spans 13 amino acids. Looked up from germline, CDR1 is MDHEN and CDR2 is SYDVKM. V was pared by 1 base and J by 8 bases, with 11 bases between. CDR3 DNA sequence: TGTGCCAGCAGTTTATTTAGGGCAGGGGGCTACACCTTC. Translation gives CASSLFRAGGYTF.

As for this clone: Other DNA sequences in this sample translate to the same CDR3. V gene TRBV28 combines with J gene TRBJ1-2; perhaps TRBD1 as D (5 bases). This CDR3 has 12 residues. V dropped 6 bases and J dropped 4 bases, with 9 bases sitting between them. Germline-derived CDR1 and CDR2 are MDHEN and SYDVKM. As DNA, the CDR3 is TGTGCCAGCAGCCGGGACCTCTATGGCTACACCTTC. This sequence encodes CASSRDLYGYTF.

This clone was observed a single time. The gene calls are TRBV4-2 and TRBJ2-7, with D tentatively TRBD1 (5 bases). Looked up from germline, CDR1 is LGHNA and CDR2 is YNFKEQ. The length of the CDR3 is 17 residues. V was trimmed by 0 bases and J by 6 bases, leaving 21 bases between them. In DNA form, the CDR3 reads TGTGCCAGCAGCCAAGAACTTCAGGACAACTTTCGCGTCGAGCAGTACTTC. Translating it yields CASSQELQDNFRVEQYF.

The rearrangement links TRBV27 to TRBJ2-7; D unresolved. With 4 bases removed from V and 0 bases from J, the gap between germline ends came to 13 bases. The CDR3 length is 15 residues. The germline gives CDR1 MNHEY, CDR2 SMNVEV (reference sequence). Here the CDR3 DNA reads TGTGCCAGCAGTTGGGCAGCCTCCCCCTCCTACGAGCAGTACTTC. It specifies CASSWAASPSYEQYF.

The CDR3 loop is CASSQGQGPGNEQFF. DNA for the CDR3: TGTGCCAGCAGTCAAGGACAGGGTCCTGGCAATGAGCAGTTCTTC. The V call is TRBV28, the J call TRBJ2-1, with 8 bases fitting TRBD1. The junction had 9 bases not matched to a gene; V was cut back by 5 bases and J by 6 bases. Germline loops: CDR1 MDHEN, CDR2 SYDVKM. The CDR3 spans 15 residues.

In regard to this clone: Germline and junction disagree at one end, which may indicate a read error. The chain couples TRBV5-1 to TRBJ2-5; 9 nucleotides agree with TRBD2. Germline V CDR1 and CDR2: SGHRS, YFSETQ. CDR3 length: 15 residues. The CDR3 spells CASSFLAGVEEAQYF. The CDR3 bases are TGCGCCAGCAGTTTTTTAGCGGGAGTCGAAGAGGCCCAGTACTTC.

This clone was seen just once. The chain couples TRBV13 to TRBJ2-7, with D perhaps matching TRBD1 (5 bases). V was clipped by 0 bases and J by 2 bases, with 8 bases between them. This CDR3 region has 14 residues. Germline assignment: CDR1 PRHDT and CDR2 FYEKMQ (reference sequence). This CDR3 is CASSLGETAYEQYF. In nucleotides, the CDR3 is TGTGCCAGCAGCTTAGGGGAGACAGCCTACGAGCAGTACTTC. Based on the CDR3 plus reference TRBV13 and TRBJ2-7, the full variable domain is AAGVIQSPRHLIKEKRETATLKCYPIPRHDTVYWYQQGPGQDPQFLISFYEKMQSDKGSIPDRFSAQQFSDYHSELNMSSLELGDSALYFCASSLGETAYEQYFGPGTRLTVT.

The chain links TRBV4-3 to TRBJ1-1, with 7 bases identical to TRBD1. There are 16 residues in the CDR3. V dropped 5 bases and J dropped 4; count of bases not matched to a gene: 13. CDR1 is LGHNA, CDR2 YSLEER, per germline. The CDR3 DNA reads TGCGCCAGCAGCGCGATTTATAACAGGGGCGGCACTGAAGCTTTCTTT. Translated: CASSAIYNRGGTEAFF.

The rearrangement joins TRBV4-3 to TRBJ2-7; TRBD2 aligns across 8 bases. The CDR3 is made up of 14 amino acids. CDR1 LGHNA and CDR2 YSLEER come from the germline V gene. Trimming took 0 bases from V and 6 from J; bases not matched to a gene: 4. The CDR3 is CASSQDASGSEQYF. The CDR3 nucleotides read TGCGCCAGCAGCCAAGATGCGAGCGGGAGCGAGCAGTACTTC.

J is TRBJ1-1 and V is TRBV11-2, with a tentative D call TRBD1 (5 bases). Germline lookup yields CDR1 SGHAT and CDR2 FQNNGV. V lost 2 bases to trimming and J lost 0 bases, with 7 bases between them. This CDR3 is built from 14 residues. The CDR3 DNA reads TGTGCCAGCAGCTTACAGGGATTGAACACTGAAGCTTTCTTT. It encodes CASSLQGLNTEAFF.

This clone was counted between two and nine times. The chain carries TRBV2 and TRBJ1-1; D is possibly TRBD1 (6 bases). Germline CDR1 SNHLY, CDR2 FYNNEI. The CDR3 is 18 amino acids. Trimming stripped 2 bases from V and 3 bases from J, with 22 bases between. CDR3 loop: CASSESWTNRASDTEAFF. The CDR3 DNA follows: TGTGCCAGCAGTGAATCATGGACTAACAGGGCTTCGGACACTGAAGCTTTCTTT.

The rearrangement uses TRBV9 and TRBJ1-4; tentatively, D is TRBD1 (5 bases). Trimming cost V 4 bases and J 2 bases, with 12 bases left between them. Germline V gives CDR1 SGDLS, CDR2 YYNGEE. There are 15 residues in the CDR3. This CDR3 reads CASSTEWGTNEKLFF. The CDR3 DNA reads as TGTGCCAGCAGCACCGAGTGGGGGACTAATGAAAAACTGTTTTTT.

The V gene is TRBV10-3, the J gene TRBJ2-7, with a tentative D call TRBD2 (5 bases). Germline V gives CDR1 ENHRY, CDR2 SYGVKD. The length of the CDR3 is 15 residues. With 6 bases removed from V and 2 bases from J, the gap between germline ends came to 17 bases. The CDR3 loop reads CAIRGGMEAAYEQYF. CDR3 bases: TGTGCCATCAGGGGTGGAATGGAGGCGGCCTACGAGCAGTACTTC.

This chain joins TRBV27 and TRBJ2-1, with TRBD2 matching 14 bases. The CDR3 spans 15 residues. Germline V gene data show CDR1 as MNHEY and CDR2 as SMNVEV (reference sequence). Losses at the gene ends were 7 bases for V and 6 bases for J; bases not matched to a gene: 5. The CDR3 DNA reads TGTGCCAGCACCCACGGGACTAGCGGGAGCAATGAGCAGTTCTTC. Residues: CASTHGTSGSNEQFF.

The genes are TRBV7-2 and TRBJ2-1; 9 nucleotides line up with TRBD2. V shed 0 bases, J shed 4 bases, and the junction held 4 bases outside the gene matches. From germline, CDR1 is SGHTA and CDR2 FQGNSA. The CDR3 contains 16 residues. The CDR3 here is CASSLAGGRVYNEQFF. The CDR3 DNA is TGTGCCAGCAGCTTAGCTGGCGGGAGGGTTTACAATGAGCAGTTCTTC.

Here the CDR3 DNA reads TGTGCCAGTAGTATATCCCCAGGACAGGGGGATGGCACTGAAGCTTTCTTT. This translates into CASSISPGQGDGTEAFF. The V gene is TRBV19, the J gene TRBJ1-1; TRBD1 matches at 10 bases. The CDR3 extends over 17 amino acids. V trimming: 2 bases; J trimming: 4 bases; junction bases outside the gene matches: 10. Germline loops: CDR1 LNHDA, CDR2 SQIVND (reference sequence).